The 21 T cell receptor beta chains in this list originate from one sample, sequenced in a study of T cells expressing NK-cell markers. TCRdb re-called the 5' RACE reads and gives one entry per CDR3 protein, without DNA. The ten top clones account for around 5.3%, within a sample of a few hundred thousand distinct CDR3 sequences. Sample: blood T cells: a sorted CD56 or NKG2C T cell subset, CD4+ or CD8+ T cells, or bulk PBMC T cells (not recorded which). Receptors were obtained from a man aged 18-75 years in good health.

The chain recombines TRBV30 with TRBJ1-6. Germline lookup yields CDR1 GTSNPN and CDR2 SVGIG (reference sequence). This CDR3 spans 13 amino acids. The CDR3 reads CAWTLTENSPLHF.

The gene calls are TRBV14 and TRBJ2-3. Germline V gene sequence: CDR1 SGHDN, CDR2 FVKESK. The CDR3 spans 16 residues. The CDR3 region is CASSQGYDPTTDTQYF.

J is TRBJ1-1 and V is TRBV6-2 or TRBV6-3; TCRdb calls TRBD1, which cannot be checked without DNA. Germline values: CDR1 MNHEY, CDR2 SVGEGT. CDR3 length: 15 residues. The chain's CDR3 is CASTDLTGPWTEAFF.

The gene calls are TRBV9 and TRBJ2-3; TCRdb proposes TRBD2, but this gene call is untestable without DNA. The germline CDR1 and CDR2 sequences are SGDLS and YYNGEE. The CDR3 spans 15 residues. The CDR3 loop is CASSVSGGAGDTQYF.

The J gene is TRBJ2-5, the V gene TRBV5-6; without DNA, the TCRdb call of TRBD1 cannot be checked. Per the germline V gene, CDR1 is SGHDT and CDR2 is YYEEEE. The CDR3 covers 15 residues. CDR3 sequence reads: CASSLLGQSKETQYF.

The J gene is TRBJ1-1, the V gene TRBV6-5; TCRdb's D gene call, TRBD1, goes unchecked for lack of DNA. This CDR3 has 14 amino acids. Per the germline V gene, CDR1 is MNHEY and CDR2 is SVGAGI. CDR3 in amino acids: CASSFGQGFTEAFF.

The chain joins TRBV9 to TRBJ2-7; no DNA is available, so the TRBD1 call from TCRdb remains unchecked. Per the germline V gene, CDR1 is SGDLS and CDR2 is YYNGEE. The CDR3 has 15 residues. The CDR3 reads CASSERTGETYEQYF.

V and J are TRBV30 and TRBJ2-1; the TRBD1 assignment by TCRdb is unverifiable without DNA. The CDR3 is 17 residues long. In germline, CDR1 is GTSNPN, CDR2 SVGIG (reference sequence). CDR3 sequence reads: CAWSVGQGSSVGNEQFF.

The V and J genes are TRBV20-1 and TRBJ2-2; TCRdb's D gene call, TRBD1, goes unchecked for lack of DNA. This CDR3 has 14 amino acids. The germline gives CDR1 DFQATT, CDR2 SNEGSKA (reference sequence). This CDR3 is CSARSRPGTGELFF.

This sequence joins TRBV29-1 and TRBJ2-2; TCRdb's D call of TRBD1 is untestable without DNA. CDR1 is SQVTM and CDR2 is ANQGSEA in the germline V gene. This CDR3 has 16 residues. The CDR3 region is CSVYTGTLSNTGELFF.

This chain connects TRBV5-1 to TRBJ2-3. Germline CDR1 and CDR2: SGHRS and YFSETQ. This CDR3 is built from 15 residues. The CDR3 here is CASSLGLGFIDTQYF.

The CDR3 loop is CASSRAMRSNEKLFF. This chain joins TRBV5-6 and TRBJ1-4. Per the germline V gene, CDR1 is SGHDT and CDR2 is YYEEEE. The CDR3 consists of 15 residues.

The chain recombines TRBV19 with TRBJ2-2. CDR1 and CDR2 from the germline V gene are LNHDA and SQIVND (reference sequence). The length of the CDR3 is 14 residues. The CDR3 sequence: CASSMSWSTGELFF. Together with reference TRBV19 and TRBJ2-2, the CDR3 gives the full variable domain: DGGITQSPKYLFRKEGQNVTLSCEQNLNHDAMYWYRQDPGQGLRLIYYSQIVNDFQKGDIAEGYSVSREKKESFPLTVTSAQKNPTAFYLCASSMSWSTGELFFGEGSRLTVL.

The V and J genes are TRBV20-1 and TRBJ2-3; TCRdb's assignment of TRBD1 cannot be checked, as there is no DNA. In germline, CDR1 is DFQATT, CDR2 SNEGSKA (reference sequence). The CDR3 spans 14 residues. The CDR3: CSAPGSVFTDTQYF.

CDR3: CASSKDRGDTQYF. The chain couples TRBV5-8 to TRBJ2-3; with no DNA, the TCRdb D assignment of TRBD1 cannot be verified. This CDR3 region has 13 residues. From germline, CDR1 is SGHTS and CDR2 YDEGEE.

CDR3: CASSLYRGLRNTEAFF. V gene TRBV12-3 or TRBV12-4 combines with J gene TRBJ1-1; TCRdb gives TRBD1 as the D gene, but with no DNA this cannot be confirmed. CDR3 length: 16 residues.

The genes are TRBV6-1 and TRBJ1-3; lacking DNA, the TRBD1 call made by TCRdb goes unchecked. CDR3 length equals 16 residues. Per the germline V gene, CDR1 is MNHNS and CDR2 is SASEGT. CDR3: CASSERTAYSGNTIYF.

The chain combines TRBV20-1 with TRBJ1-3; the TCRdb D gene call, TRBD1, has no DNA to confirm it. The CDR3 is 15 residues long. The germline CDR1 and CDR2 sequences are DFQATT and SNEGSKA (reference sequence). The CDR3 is CSATRTGEAGNTIYF.

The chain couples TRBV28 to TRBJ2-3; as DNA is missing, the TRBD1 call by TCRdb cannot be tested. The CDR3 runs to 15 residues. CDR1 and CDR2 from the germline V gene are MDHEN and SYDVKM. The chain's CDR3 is CASSFRGESTDTQYF.

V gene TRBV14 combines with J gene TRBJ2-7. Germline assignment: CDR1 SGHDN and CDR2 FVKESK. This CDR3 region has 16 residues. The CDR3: CASSQDWRGPLREQYF.

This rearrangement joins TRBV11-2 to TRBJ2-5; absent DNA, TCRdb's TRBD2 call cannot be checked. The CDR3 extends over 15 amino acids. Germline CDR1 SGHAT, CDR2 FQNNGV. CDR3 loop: CASSLVRTSDGTQYF.